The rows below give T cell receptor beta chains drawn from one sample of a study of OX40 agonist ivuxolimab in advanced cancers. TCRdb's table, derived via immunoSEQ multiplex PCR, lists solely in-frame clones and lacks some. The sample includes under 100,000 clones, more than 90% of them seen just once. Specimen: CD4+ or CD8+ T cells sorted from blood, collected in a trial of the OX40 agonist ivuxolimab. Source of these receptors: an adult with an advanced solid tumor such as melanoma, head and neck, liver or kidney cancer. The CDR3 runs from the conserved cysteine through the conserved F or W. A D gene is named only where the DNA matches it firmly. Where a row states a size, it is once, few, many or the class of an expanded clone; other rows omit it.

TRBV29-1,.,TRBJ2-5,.,CSVEDGGGPGQETQYF,TGCAGCGTTGAAGATGGTGGCGGCCCGGGCCAAGAGACCCAGTACTTC
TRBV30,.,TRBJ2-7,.,CAWSHRSLRDEQYF,TGTGCCTGGAGCCATAGGAGCCTGCGGGACGAGCAGTACTTC
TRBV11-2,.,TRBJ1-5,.,CASSLDNQPQHF,TGTGCCAGCAGCTTAGATAATCAGCCCCAGCATTTT
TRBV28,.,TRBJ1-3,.,CASGLGSGNTIYF,TGTGCCAGCGGACTAGGCTCTGGAAACACCATATATTTT
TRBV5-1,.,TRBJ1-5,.,CASSLAGAGGNQPQHF,TGCGCCAGCAGCTTGGCCGGGGCAGGGGGCAATCAGCCCCAGCATTTT
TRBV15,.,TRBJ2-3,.,CATNDRDKDTQYF,TGTGCCACCAATGACCGGGACAAGGATACGCAGTATTTT
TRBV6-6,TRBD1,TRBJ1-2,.,CASSLTGGSYGYTF,TGTGCCAGCAGCCTAACAGGGGGCAGCTATGGCTACACCTTC
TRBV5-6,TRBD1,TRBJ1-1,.,CASSINRGLWTEAFF,TGTGCCAGCAGCATAAACAGGGGGCTGTGGACTGAAGCTTTCTTT
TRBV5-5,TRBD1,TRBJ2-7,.,CASSLTGGRYEQYF,TGTGCCAGCAGCTTGACAGGGGGAAGATACGAGCAGTACTTC
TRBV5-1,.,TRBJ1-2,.,CASSIANYGYTF,TGCGCCAGCAGCATAGCTAACTATGGCTACACCTTC
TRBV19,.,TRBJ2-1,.,CASSIDPAPMWRSNNEQFF,TGTGCCAGTAGTATAGATCCCGCCCCGATGTGGCGATCCAACAATGAGCAGTTCTTC
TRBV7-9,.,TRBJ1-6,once,CASSLSGGNSPLHF,TGTGCCAGCAGCTTATCTGGTGGTAATTCACCCCTCCACTTT
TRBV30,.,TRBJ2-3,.,CAWSVGGTDTQYF,TGTGCCTGGAGTGTAGGTGGCACAGATACGCAGTATTTT
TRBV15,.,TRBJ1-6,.,CATSRVTGSSYNSPLHF,TGTGCCACCAGCAGAGTTACAGGGAGTTCCTATAATTCACCCCTCCACTTT
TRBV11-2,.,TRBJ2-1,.,CASSSRRTGEQFF,TGTGCCAGCAGCTCGAGAAGGACGGGTGAGCAGTTCTTC
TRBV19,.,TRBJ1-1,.,CASTVGQSNTEAFF,TGTGCCAGTACTGTTGGACAGTCCAACACTGAAGCTTTCTTT
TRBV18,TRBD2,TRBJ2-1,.,CASRTGGQGNEQFF,TGTGCCAGCCGGACGGGAGGGCAGGGTAATGAGCAGTTCTTC
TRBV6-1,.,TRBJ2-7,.,CASTRPPGSYEQYF,TGTGCCAGCACGAGGCCGCCAGGCTCCTACGAGCAGTACTTC
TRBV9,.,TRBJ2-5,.,CASSVGALGETQYF,TGTGCCAGCAGCGTAGGAGCGTTGGGAGAGACCCAGTACTTC
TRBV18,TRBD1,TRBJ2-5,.,CASSPPAGGLFQETQYF,TGTGCCAGCTCACCACCTGCAGGGGGCCTTTTTCAAGAGACCCAGTACTTC
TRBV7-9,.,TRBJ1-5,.,CASSIKGDQPQHF,TGTGCCAGCAGTATAAAGGGGGATCAGCCCCAGCATTTT
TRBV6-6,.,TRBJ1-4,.,CASSYGAINEKLFF,TGTGCCAGCAGTTACGGTGCGATTAATGAAAAACTGTTTTTT
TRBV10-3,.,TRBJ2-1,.,CAIRSFDYNEQFF,TGTGCCATCAGATCTTTTGACTACAATGAGCAGTTCTTC
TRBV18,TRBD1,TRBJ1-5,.,CASSQGTGNQPQHF,TGTGCCAGCTCACAAGGGACAGGCAATCAGCCCCAGCATTTT
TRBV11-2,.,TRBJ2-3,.,CASSPGQGDTQYF,TGTGCCAGCAGCCCGGGCCAAGGGGATACGCAGTATTTT
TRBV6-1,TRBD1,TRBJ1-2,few,CASSVGQDYGYTF,TGTGCCAGCAGTGTCGGACAGGACTATGGCTACACCTTC
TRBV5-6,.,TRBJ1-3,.,CASRDMSSGNTIYF,TGTGCCAGCAGAGACATGAGCTCTGGAAACACCATATATTTT
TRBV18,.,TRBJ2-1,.,CASSPPGVAVPSNYEQFF,TGTGCCAGCTCACCACCGGGAGTTGCGGTCCCCTCCAATTATGAGCAGTTCTTC
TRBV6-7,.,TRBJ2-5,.,CASSYSMWAYQETQYF,TGTGCCAGCAGTTACTCGATGTGGGCGTACCAAGAGACCCAGTACTTC
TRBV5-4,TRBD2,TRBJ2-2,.,CASSLNPAGGPGELFF,TGTGCCAGCAGCTTGAATCCAGCGGGGGGGCCCGGGGAGCTGTTTTTT
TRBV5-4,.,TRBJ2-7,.,CASSRLRASDSYEQYF,TGTGCCAGCAGCAGATTGCGGGCTAGCGATTCCTACGAGCAGTACTTC
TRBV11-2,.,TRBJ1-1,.,CASSDHYSRDTFF,TGTGCCAGCAGCGACCATTATTCCCGGGATACTTTCTTT
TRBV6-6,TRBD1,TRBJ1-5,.,CASSPDRVQPQHF,TGTGCCAGCAGCCCAGACAGGGTTCAGCCCCAGCATTTT
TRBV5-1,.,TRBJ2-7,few,CASSDPGLVYEQYF,TGCGCCAGCAGCGATCCGGGACTGGTCTACGAGCAGTACTTC
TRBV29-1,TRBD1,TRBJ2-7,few,CSVRSGGGEQYF,TGCAGCGTACGATCAGGGGGCGGCGAGCAGTACTTC
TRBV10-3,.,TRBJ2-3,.,CAISEGRTDTQYF,TGTGCCATCAGTGAAGGACGGACGGATACGCAGTATTTT
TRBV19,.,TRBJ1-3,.,CASTKMTHSGNTIYF,TGTGCCAGTACAAAGATGACCCACTCTGGAAACACCATATATTTT
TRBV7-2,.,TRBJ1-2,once,CASSLGLGHTDSYGYTF,TGTGCCAGCAGCTTGGGGTTAGGGCATACCGACTCGTATGGCTACACCTTC
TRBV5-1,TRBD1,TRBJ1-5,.,CASSLGQGINQPQHF,TGCGCCAGCAGCCTGGGACAGGGTATCAATCAGCCCCAGCATTTT
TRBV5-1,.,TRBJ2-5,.,CASSLDLETQYF,TGCGCCAGCAGCTTGGACCTAGAGACCCAGTACTTC
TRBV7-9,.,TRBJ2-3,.,CASSLDTDTQYF,TGTGCCAGCAGCTTAGACACAGATACGCAGTATTTT
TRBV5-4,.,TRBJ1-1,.,CASRSWARTEAFF,TGTGCCAGCAGATCCTGGGCGCGAACTGAAGCTTTCTTT
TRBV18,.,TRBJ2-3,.,CASSLGYTDTQYF,TGTGCCAGCTCACTAGGATATACAGATACGCAGTATTTT
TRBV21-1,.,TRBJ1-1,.,CASSKDGTSHERTNTEAFF,TGTGCCAGCAGCAAAGATGGGACGAGTCATGAAAGGACGAACACTGAAGCTTTCTTT
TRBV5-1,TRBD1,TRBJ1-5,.,CASSLGPAGGSDQPQHF,TGCGCCAGCAGCTTGGGACCCGCAGGGGGAAGTGATCAGCCCCAGCATTTT